The sequence of this TCR beta chain was determined in a study of T-cell reconstitution after alpha-beta-depleted transplantation in children. Molecular barcoding with unique molecular identifiers was used for the TCRbeta library. TCRdb ran MiXCR on the PCR reads and lists one entry per CDR3 protein. The sample lists 200,000 to 250,000 distinct CDR3 sequences; roughly 8.2% were seen once. This CDR3 is built from 12 residues. The V gene end was trimmed by 6 bases and the J gene end by 3 bases; junction bases not matched to a gene: 2. Germline assignment: CDR1 WSHSY and CDR2 SAAADI. There are many counts of this clonotype.

V and J are TRBV10-2 and TRBJ2-7; TRBD1 matches 7 bases. The sequences come from PBMCs, mostly from graft donor cells, collected 180 days after TCRalphabeta/CD19-depleted stem cell transplant. This TCR derives from a male patient younger than 18 who had a stem cell transplant for acute lymphoblastic leukemia, so the T cells may come from the graft donor. The CDR3 spells CASRGQNYEQYF. The CDR3 DNA sequence: TGCGCCAGCAGGGGACAGAACTACGAGCAGTACTTC.